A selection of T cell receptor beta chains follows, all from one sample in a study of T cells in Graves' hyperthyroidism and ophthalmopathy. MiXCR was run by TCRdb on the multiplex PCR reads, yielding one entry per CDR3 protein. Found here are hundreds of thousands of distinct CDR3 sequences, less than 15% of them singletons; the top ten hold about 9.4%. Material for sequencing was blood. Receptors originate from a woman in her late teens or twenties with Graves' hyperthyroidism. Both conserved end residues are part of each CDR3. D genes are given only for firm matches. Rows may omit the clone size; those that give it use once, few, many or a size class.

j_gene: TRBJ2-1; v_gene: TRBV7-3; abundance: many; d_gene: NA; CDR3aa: CASSSSFLEQFF; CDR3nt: TGTGCCAGCAGCTCCTCCTTCTTGGAGCAGTTCTTC
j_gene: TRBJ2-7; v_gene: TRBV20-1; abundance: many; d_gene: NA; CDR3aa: CSASSGSPWDEQYF; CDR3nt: TGCAGTGCTAGCTCCGGGTCTCCATGGGACGAGCAGTACTTC
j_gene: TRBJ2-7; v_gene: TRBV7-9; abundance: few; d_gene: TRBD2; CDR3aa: CASSEGTSGRTYEQYF; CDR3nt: TGTGCCAGCAGCGAGGGGACTAGCGGGAGGACCTACGAGCAGTACTTC
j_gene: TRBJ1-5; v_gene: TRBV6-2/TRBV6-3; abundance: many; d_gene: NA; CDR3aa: CASTGVGNQPQHF; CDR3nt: TGTGCCAGCACAGGGGTGGGCAATCAGCCCCAGCATTTT
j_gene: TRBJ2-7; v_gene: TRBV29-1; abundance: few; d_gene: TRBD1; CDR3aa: CSVVDRGWKANSYEQYF; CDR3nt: TGCAGCGTTGTGGACAGGGGCTGGAAAGCGAACAGCTACGAGCAGTACTTC
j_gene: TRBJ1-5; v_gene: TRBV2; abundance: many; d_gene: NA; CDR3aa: CASSGQNQPQHF; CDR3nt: TGTGCCAGCAGTGGCCAGAATCAGCCCCAGCATTTT
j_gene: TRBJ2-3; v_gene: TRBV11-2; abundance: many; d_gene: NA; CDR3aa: CASSSWRGVQGTQYF; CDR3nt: TGTGCCAGCAGCTCCTGGAGAGGTGTTCAGGGTACGCAGTATTTT
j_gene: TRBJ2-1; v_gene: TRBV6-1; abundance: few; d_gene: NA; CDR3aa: CASSSAGIPAYNEQFF; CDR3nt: TGTGCCAGCAGTTCCGCAGGAATCCCGGCCTACAATGAGCAGTTCTTC
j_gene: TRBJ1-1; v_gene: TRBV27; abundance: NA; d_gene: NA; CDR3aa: CASSPFWGNTEAFF; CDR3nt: TGTGCCAGCAGCCCTTTTTGGGGGAACACTGAAGCTTTCTTT
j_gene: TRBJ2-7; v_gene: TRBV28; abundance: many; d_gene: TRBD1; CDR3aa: CASALDRDHEQYF; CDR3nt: TGTGCCAGCGCCTTGGACAGGGACCACGAGCAGTACTTC
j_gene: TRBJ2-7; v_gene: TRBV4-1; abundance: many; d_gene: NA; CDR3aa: CASSQVMGYEQYF; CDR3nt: TGCGCCAGCAGCCAAGTAATGGGCTACGAGCAGTACTTC
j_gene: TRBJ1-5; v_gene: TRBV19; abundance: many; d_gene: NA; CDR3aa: CASSTPDGYRSNQPQHF; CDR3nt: TGTGCCAGTAGTACCCCCGATGGATATAGGAGCAATCAGCCCCAGCATTTT
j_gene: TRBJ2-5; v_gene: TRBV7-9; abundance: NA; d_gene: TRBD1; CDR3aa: CASSSRDRRETQYF; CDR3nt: TGTGCCAGCAGCTCCCGGGACAGGAGGGAGACCCAGTACTTC
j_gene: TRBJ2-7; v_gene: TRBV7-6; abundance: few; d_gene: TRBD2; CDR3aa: CASSSLAGGASEQYF; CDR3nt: TGTGCCAGCAGCTCGTTAGCGGGGGGCGCCTCCGAGCAGTACTTC
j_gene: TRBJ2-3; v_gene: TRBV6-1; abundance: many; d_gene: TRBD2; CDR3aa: CASSLTPAGSGRAHDTQYF; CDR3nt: TGTGCCAGCAGCCTCACCCCGGCGGGGAGCGGGAGGGCCCATGATACGCAGTATTTT